The T cell receptor beta chain under discussion was sequenced for a study of breast tumors, draining lymph nodes, adjacent tissues. Whole-study findings and limits: Data only fit, rather than demonstrated, lymph node origin of most tumor T cells. Luminal-like breast cancer showed significantly higher tumor–nontumor repertoire similarity than basal-like. Tumor repertoires ranked between lymph nodes and nontumor tissue in diversity, with V and J gene preferences. Data fit most tumor T cells coming from lymph node, expanding in tumor.

Each CDR3 protein gets one entry after TCRdb re-called the multiplex PCR reads with MiXCR. The profile covers about 9,000 distinct CDR3 sequences, with under 55% appearing a single time and 14% taken by the ten largest. This clonotype appeared many times. The antigen is not known. This sequence originates from a female donor with breast cancer. Some clones in this sample may be carry-over from other donors' samples. The sample consisted of tumor-adjacent breast tissue.

CDR3 amino acids: CASSVSVGADTEAFF. Written as DNA, the CDR3 is TGTGCCAGCAGCGTCTCTGTTGGTGCGGACACTGAAGCTTTCTTT. The gene calls are TRBV7-6 and TRBJ1-1; D not resolved. The CDR3 contains 15 residues. V was shortened by 5 bases and J by 3 bases, with 16 bases between the two germline ends. Germline loops: CDR1 SGHVS, CDR2 FNYEAQ.